In this sample, the clone carrying this T cell receptor (beta chain) turned up a few times. Its target is unknown. The data were taken from a study of post-analysis software for immune sequencing data. Regarding the study as a whole: Patients had higher frequencies than controls of five TRBV segments, including TRBV5-6, TRBV5-1 and TRBV20-1.

Germline CDR1 is MNHEY and CDR2 is SMNVEV (reference sequence). The CDR3 length is 16 residues. The V gene lost 5 bases and the J gene lost 5 bases, with 18 bases spanning the gap. Unique molecular identifiers featured in each of the TCR beta cDNA libraries. TCRdb itself ran the PCR reads through MiXCR, one entry per CDR3 protein. The table lists 250,000 to 300,000 distinct CDR3 sequences, 35% to 40% of them singletons. This clonotype was sampled from a girl aged 5-17 years with multiple sclerosis. This chain links TRBV27 with TRBJ1-4; TRBD1 might be the D (5 bases). The specimen sequenced was blood. CDR3: CASSALGEARNEKLFF. CDR3 coding DNA: TGTGCCAGCAGTGCCCTGGGGGAAGCGAGGAATGAAAAACTGTTTTTT.